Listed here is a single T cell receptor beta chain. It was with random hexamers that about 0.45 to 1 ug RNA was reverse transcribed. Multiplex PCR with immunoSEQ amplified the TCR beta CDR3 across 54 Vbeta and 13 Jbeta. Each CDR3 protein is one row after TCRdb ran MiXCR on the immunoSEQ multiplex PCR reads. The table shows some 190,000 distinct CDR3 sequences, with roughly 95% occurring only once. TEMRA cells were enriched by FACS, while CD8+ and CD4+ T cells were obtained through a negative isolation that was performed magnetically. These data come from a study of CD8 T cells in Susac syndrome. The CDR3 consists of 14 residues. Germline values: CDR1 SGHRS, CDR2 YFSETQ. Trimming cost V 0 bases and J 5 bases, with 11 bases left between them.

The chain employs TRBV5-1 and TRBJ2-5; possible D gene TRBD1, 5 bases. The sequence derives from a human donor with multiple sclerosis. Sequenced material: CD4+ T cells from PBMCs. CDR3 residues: CASSLAPRDETQYF. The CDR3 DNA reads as TGCGCCAGCAGCTTGGCACCCAGGGATGAGACCCAGTACTTC.